This paragraph covers one T cell receptor (beta chain) sequence. This clonotype was counted only a few times. Its specific antigen is unknown. Per-base quality was not reported, and no clone a single base away is much larger than it. Cut back by 5 bases and 0 bases, the V and J ends lie 15 bases apart. CDR3 length: 15 amino acids, cysteine to phenylalanine. Only CDR3 DNA is held: 45 bases, read in frame from base 1. From a lookup of the germline V gene (reference sequence), CDR1 and CDR2 are DFQATT and SNEGSKA. This entry is derived from a study of identical twins (TCRdb year 2016). With respect to the entire study: The study deep-sequenced TCR alpha and beta repertoires from monozygotic twins, unrelated adults of various ages and cord blood to test whether fetal clonotypes persist. To rule out contamination, the twin experiments were replicated at different times with different library preparation protocols.

Library generation was performed with 5' RACE. The instrument given in TCRdb is Illumina HiSeq 2000. Template switching added a universal primer binding site, and the final cDNA carried a unique molecular identifier that allowed TCR cDNA molecules to be counted accurately. Specific primers in the conserved constant-segment region were used to synthesize first-strand cDNA for TCR alpha and beta chains. Each cDNA library was double barcoded, with a SMART-Mk sample barcode plus Illumina barcodes, to control for contamination. TruSeq adapter sequences, together with Illumina sample barcodes, were added in two successive PCR steps. Sequencing of the TCR alpha and beta cDNA libraries was done on the Illumina HiSeq platform using custom primers. The study's processing was this. Raw reads were processed with MiGEC to extract unique molecular identifiers, and MiXCR was used to determine CDR3 positions. For each individual, recombination models were inferred using an EM algorithm with the repgenHMM and IGoR tools. The tcR package in R was used for shared clonotype analysis, with sharing normalized by the product of cloneset sizes. Out-of-frame nonproductive sequences were analyzed to study raw recombination free of thymic and clonal selection effects. The public sequencing data were trimmed at Q25 with fastp and processed into clonotypes with MiXCR by TCRdb, which kept only in-frame beta chains. Each CDR3 protein gets just one entry, which takes the most common genes and DNA from the rows behind it. V and J calls and clone size were set by TCRdb, not the authors. In this sample the table shows hundreds of thousands of distinct CDR3 sequences, 8% to 9% of which occur a single time. Approximately 2.1% of the sample goes to the ten largest clones.

Every donor in the study was a healthy Caucasian. Three pairs of female monozygotic twins, all aged roughly 18 to 29 years, made up the twin cohort. Miltenyi CD45RO+ enrichment and human naive T-cell isolation kits were used to isolate memory (CD45RO+) and naive T cells from PBMC. Study-wide findings and limitations: Zero-insertion analyses could be partly confounded by invariant T cells such as MAIT and iNKT, although diverse VJ usage argued against such confounding for most clonotypes. Conclusions relied on cross-sectional statistical analysis, since the same donors could not be followed over many years. Out-of-frame TCR alpha sharing in monozygotic twins was systematically underestimated by recombination models, whereas sharing between unrelated individuals was in agreement with the recombination models. Abundant cord blood beta clonotypes carried fewer insertions; young adult naive repertoires showed a weaker similar trend, while memory repertoires showed none. Out-of-frame TCR alpha sequences shared between twins showed an excess of low generation-probability sequences compared with coincidental sharing between unrelated individuals. A weaker excess of twin sharing was found in beta out-of-frame sequences because the signal-to-noise ratio was lowered by fewer shared sequences.

These records were also assigned to another study, of yellow fever vaccine responses in identical twins. From that second study: The authors reported that the T cell response to vaccination in identical twins appeared partly convergent and partly personalized. The study precisely tracked vaccine-responding T cell clones in identical twins.

The sequence came from a woman aged 18-35 years in good health. The rearrangement combines TRBV20-1 with TRBJ2-3; the D gene is perhaps TRBD1, from 5 matching bases. The sequenced material came from memory (CD45RO+) T cells sorted from blood. In light of the paper, this sample's cell subset or site label describes: CD45RO+ enriched T cells. The CDR3 reads CSALGAHLSTDTQYF. DNA sequence: TGCAGTGCTCTAGGGGCGCATCTTAGCACAGATACGCAGTATTTT.